This T cell receptor beta chain was sequenced in a study of T-cell reconstitution after alpha-beta-depleted transplantation in children. Study-level findings and limits: Approximately two months post-transplant, alpha-beta T cells reportedly originated from several hundred expanded graft clones. Certain patients had high TCRbeta diversity at day 60, and it came from recipient T cells and thymic progenitors that survived.

The germline V gene encodes CDR1 SQVTM and CDR2 ANQGSEA. Trimming at V came to 6 bases and at J to 2 bases, leaving 2 bases not matched to a gene. The CDR3 consists of 13 residues. This clonotype was counted at least ten times. What it binds is unknown. This sample's TCRbeta library carried unique molecular identifier barcodes. One entry per CDR3 protein, called by TCRdb with MiXCR from the PCR reads. The data contain 500,000 to 750,000 distinct CDR3 sequences, about an eighth of them seen just once; the ten biggest clones take up over 2%. The receptor's source is a male patient aged 10 to 17 who had a stem cell transplant for acute myeloid leukemia, so the T cells may come from the graft donor. The sequences come from PBMCs, mostly from graft donor cells, collected 360 days after TCRalphabeta/CD19-depleted stem cell transplant. This chain uses TRBV29-1 with TRBJ1-1, with 11 bases lining up with TRBD1. DNA of the CDR3: TGCAGCGTGAGGACAGGGGGCAACACTGAAGCTTTCTTT. Protein sequence: CSVRTGGNTEAFF.